This TCR beta chain was identified in a study of blood T cell repertoires in COVID-19. Study background: COVID-19 samples from acute and convalescent phases originated in the United States, Italy and Spain. Sources were T cells, B-cell-depleted T cells, or PBMCs; the material itself was cDNA or gDNA.

The V segment lost 2 bases and the J segment 0 bases; nucleotides outside the gene matches: 11. The germline gives CDR1 SGHDT, CDR2 YYEEEE. This CDR3 has 19 residues. Original analysis: Quantification of nucleated cells was approximated via reference gene primer amplification. Measured with immunoSEQ multiplex PCR; TCRdb has only the in-frame clones, and not every one. V, J and clone size were drawn from that table, and D and trimming were deduced from the DNA. In the table there are roughly 140,000 clones, roughly 80% of which are singletons. The origin of this receptor is a human donor in a cohort sampled during active COVID-19. The chain has TRBV5-6 and TRBJ2-3, with 11 bases that match TRBD2. What was sequenced was peripheral blood. The CDR3 nucleotides are TGTGCCAGCAGCTTTTTTTTCGCTAGCGGGGGGCGAAGCACAGATACGCAGTATTTT. Translating gives CASSFFFASGGRSTDTQYF.